Following are 9 T cell receptor beta chains from one sample sequenced in a study of spatial heterogeneity in lung cancer. MiXCR, applied by TCRdb to the 5' RACE reads, yields one record per CDR3 protein. The sample has roughly 120,000 distinct CDR3 sequences; roughly an eighth are singletons. The time point here: blood at routine non-recurrence follow-up after resection. No cells were sorted before sequencing. The whole RNA sequenced was extracted from tumor, nontumor lung or frozen PBMC. This sample comprised PBMCs, obtained at follow-up. The receptors derive from a male donor with early-stage non-small cell lung cancer.

This clonotype was seen ten or more times. The J gene is TRBJ2-3, the V gene TRBV7-2; D is unresolved. V lost 3 bases to trimming and J lost 0 bases, with 7 bases between them. The CDR3 totals 14 residues. Germline loops: CDR1 SGHTA, CDR2 FQGNSA. The CDR3 reads CASSFSISTDTQYF. The CDR3, as DNA: TGTGCCAGCAGCTTTTCGATAAGCACAGATACGCAGTATTTT.

This clonotype came up a few times. J is TRBJ2-7 and V is TRBV5-5; perhaps TRBD1 as D (5 bases). Trimming took off 0 bases at V and 2 bases at J, with 15 bases between the two ends. CDR3 length: 16 amino acids. The germline V gene encodes CDR1 SGHKS and CDR2 YYEKEE (reference sequence). The CDR3 loop is CASSLVVRGSTYEQYF. As DNA, the CDR3 is TGTGCCAGCAGCTTGGTGGTTAGGGGCTCTACCTACGAGCAGTACTTC.

This rearrangement joins TRBV25-1 to TRBJ1-3; D is perhaps TRBD1 (6 bases). The V end was cut by 5 bases, the J end by 2 bases, with 13 bases between. The length of the CDR3 is 15 residues. The germline gives CDR1 MGHDK, CDR2 SYGVNS. The CDR3 nucleotides are TGTGCCAGCAGTAAACAGGGTAACCCTGGAAACACCATATATTTT. It codes for CASSKQGNPGNTIYF.

The genes are TRBV14 and TRBJ1-5; D gene ambiguous. CDR1 SGHDN and CDR2 FVKESK come from the germline V gene. The CDR3 has 13 amino acids. Trimming pared 5 bases from V and 10 bases from J, leaving 15 bases between. The CDR3 region has the DNA TGTGCCAGCAGCTATACAAGCTCGGGTCCCCAGCATTTT. Translation: CASSYTSSGPQHF.

This clonotype was seen more than once but under ten times. The gene calls are TRBV7-2 and TRBJ2-7; the D is unclear. V was pared by 4 bases and J by 7 bases, with 20 bases between. The CDR3 sequence is 15 residues long. From germline, CDR1 is SGHTA and CDR2 FQGNSA. This CDR3 is CASSSREVRAQEQYF. The CDR3 DNA follows: TGTGCCAGCAGCTCTCGTGAAGTTCGGGCTCAAGAGCAGTACTTC.

V and J are TRBV28 and TRBJ1-2; D call uncertain. V lost 11 bases and J 0 bases, leaving 10 bases between the germline ends. The CDR3 covers 12 residues. Per the germline V gene, CDR1 is MDHEN and CDR2 is SYDVKM. The CDR3 nucleotides read TGTGCCGTGGCTGGGACTAACTATGGCTACACCTTC. It translates to CAVAGTNYGYTF.

This clonotype was detected ten times or more. This rearrangement joins TRBV10-3 to TRBJ2-1; 7 bases agree with TRBD2. The junction had 9 bases not matched to a gene; V was cut back by 2 bases and J by 8 bases. Per germline, CDR1 ENHRY and CDR2 SYGVKD. CDR3 length: 15 amino acids. This chain's CDR3 is CAISEGGGLGDEQFF. The CDR3 DNA follows: TGTGCCATCAGTGAGGGCGGGGGACTCGGAGATGAGCAGTTCTTC.

This clonotype came up many times. The chain carries TRBV4-1 and TRBJ1-1; D might be TRBD1 (6 bases). V gave up 1 base and J gave up 3 bases, with 12 bases separating them. The CDR3 has 15 amino acids. Germline assignment: CDR1 MGHRA and CDR2 YSYEKL. The CDR3 nucleotides read TGCGCCAGCAGCCAAGGTTGGGGGGCCGACACTGAAGCTTTCTTT. Residues: CASSQGWGADTEAFF.

This clonotype showed up just a few times. This chain links TRBV5-1 with TRBJ1-6, with a possible D match to TRBD1 (5 bases). CDR3 length equals 14 residues. V shed 1 base and J shed 11 bases, with 13 bases lying between them. Per germline, CDR1 SGHRS and CDR2 YFSETQ. The chain's CDR3 is CASSLSQGRTPLHF. CDR3 nucleotide sequence: TGCGCCAGCAGCTTGTCGCAGGGTCGGACACCCCTCCACTTT.